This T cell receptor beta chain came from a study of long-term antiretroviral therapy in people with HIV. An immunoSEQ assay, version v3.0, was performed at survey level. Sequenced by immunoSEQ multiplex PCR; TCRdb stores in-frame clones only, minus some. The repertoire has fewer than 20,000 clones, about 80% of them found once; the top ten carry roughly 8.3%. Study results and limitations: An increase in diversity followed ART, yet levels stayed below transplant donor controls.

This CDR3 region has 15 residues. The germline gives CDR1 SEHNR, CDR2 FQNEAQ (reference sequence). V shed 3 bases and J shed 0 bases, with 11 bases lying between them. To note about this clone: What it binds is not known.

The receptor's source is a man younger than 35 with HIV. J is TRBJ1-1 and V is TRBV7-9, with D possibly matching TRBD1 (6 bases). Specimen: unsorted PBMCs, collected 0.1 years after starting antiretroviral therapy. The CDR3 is CASSFFGQLNTEAFF. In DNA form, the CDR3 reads TGTGCCAGCAGCTTTTTTGGACAGCTGAACACTGAAGCTTTCTTT.